The 5 T cell receptor beta chains below were found in one sample sequenced in a study of a mutant IDH1 vaccine in newly diagnosed glioma. As to time point: week 11, during vaccination. The study gave 300 ug of mutant IDH1 20-mer peptide per vaccine dose, with topical imiquimod. The repertoire was sequenced with immunoSEQ multiplex PCR; TCRdb's copy has only in-frame clones and lacks some. Seen here are fewer than 65,000 clones, over 70% observed once, and the top ten hold around 6.5%. Antigens of these TCRs are unknown. This sample comprised PBMCs, obtained from a glioma patient whose treatment included an IDH1 peptide vaccine. The receptors originated from a man aged 45 to 65 with glioma.

This clone has a single count. The chain has TRBV7-9 and TRBJ2-1; tentative D call: TRBD2 (6 bases). The CDR3 sequence is 16 residues long. Germline CDR1 reads SEHNR; CDR2 reads FQNEAQ (reference sequence). With 6 bases removed from V and 8 bases from J, the gap between germline ends came to 23 bases. The CDR3 loop is CASSRDGGKSRDEQFF. CDR3 bases: TGTGCCAGCAGTCGAGATGGCGGGAAATCACGTGATGAGCAGTTCTTC. Together with reference TRBV7-9 and TRBJ2-1, the CDR3 gives the full variable domain: DTGVSQNPRHKITKRGQNVTFRCDPISEHNRLYWYRQTLGQGPEFLTYFQNEAQLEKSRLLSDRFSAERPKGSFSTLEIQRTEQGDSAMYLCASSRDGGKSRDEQFFGPGTRLTVL.

V and J are TRBV2 and TRBJ2-2, with TRBD1 as a possible D gene (6 bases). The CDR3 contains 14 residues. Per the germline V gene, CDR1 is SNHLY and CDR2 is FYNNEI. The V end lost 7 bases, the J end lost 4 bases, and 13 bases lay between the germline ends. The CDR3 DNA reads as TGTGCCAGCATACCGGACAGTACCACCGGGGAGCTGTTTTTT. Translated: CASIPDSTTGELFF.

The chain recombines TRBV4-1 with TRBJ2-5; 9 bases fit TRBD1. The CDR3 totals 15 residues. CDR1 MGHRA and CDR2 YSYEKL come from the germline V gene. After removal of 3 bases from V and 4 bases from J, the junction contained 6 bases not matched to a gene. The CDR3 sequence is CASSHPTGGVETQYF. The CDR3 DNA is TGCGCCAGCAGCCATCCAACAGGGGGCGTAGAGACCCAGTACTTC.

The rearrangement uses TRBV5-4 and TRBJ2-5, with 10 bases that match TRBD2. V lost 3 bases to trimming and J lost 1 base; unmatched junction nucleotides: 6. The V gene's germline CDR1 is SGHNT and CDR2 YYREEE (reference sequence). The CDR3 consists of 16 residues. For the CDR3, the DNA is TGTGCCAGCAGCTCCAACCCTAGCGGGGGCCAAGAGACCCAGTACTTC. Encoded protein: CASSSNPSGGQETQYF.

The chain employs TRBV7-2 and TRBJ2-5; D ambiguous. Germline V gene sequence: CDR1 SGHTA, CDR2 FQGNSA. The CDR3 extends over 14 amino acids. The V gene lost 5 bases and the J gene lost 5 bases, with 15 bases spanning the gap. The CDR3 here is CASSPPGLGETQYF. The DNA of the CDR3 is TGTGCCAGCAGCCCCCCTGGCCTTGGGGAGACCCAGTACTTC.